The 9 T cell receptor beta chains listed next were all sequenced from one sample in a study of blood T cell repertoires in COVID-19. The assay was immunoSEQ multiplex PCR, and TCRdb's table has in-frame clones only and misses some. Of about 400,000 clones listed, less than 90% are singletons. Sequences were obtained from peripheral blood. Receptors were obtained from a woman aged 60-75 years with COVID-19, enrolled during active disease.

The chain employs TRBV19 and TRBJ1-1, with a possible D match to TRBD1 (6 bases). The V end was cut by 4 bases, the J end by 7 bases, with 13 bases between. The CDR3 length is 13 residues. CDR1 and CDR2 (germline): LNHDA, SQIVND (reference sequence). The DNA of the CDR3 is TGTGCCAGTAGTAGGACAGAACTTAATGAAGCTTTCTTT. It encodes CASSRTELNEAFF.

This chain links TRBV29-1 with TRBJ2-1; 7 positions match TRBD2. In germline, CDR1 is SQVTM, CDR2 ANQGSEA. The CDR3 totals 13 residues. V shed 4 bases and J 9 bases; nucleotides not matched to a gene: 9. The CDR3 protein is CSVGWAGDGEQFF. In DNA form, the CDR3 reads TGCAGCGTTGGTTGGGCGGGGGACGGTGAGCAGTTCTTC.

CDR3 nucleotides: TGTGCCAGCAGCTTAGTATCTTACCCCTTGCCTACCCACTACGAGCAGTACTTC. Translated, it gives CASSLVSYPLPTHYEQYF. This chain connects TRBV7-2 to TRBJ2-7, with D unclear. The germline V and J ends were trimmed by 1 base and 3 bases, with 22 bases remaining between them. From germline, CDR1 is SGHTA and CDR2 FQGNSA. The CDR3 has 18 amino acids.

This clone came up a few times. This chain joins TRBV3-1 (or the pseudogene TRBV3-2) and TRBJ1-1, with D unresolved. Germline CDR1 is LGHDT and CDR2 is YNNKEL (reference sequence). The length of the CDR3 is 14 residues. Trimming took off 7 bases at V and 0 bases at J, with 12 bases between the two ends. In nucleotides, the CDR3 is TGTGCCAGCAAGAGCAGGTACATGAACACTGAAGCTTTCTTT. As protein: CASKSRYMNTEAFF.

The chain joins TRBV3-1 (or the pseudogene TRBV3-2) to TRBJ1-1; maybe TRBD1 (6 bases). CDR1 and CDR2 (germline): LGHDT, YNNKEL (reference sequence). The V end lost 1 base, the J end lost 5 bases, and 11 bases lay between the germline ends. The length of the CDR3 is 14 residues. CDR3 DNA sequence: TGTGCCAGCAGCCAAGTGGCAGGGGAGACTGAAGCTTTCTTT. It is translated as CASSQVAGETEAFF.

This clone turned up a few times. The rearrangement links TRBV6-1 to TRBJ1-5, with D tentatively TRBD1 (5 bases). Germline CDR1 is MNHNS and CDR2 is SASEGT. V was cut by 1 base and J by 5 bases, with 15 bases left in between. The CDR3 totals 16 residues. CDR3 bases: TGTGCCAGCAGTGAAGTTCTGGGAATGGGGCATCAGCCCCAGCATTTT. This encodes CASSEVLGMGHQPQHF.

The V call is TRBV11-3, the J call TRBJ1-2, with 12 bases matching TRBD1. V dropped 5 bases and J dropped 2; count of bases not matched to a gene: 6. The CDR3 covers 16 residues. Germline V lookup: CDR1 SGHNT, CDR2 YENEEA. The CDR3 nucleotides read TGTGCCAGCAGCGAAGGGACAGGGGGCCTCAACTATGGCTACACCTTC. Protein: CASSEGTGGLNYGYTF.

The rearrangement links TRBV4-2 to TRBJ1-4; 11 bases align to TRBD1. CDR1 and CDR2 from the germline V gene are LGHNA and YNFKEQ. The CDR3 is 14 residues long. V dropped 4 bases and J dropped 7; count of bases not matched to a gene: 2. This CDR3 is CASSPGQGGEKLFF. The CDR3 DNA reads TGTGCCAGCAGCCCGGGACAGGGGGGTGAAAAACTGTTTTTT.

The chain has TRBV27 and TRBJ2-3, with 8 bases aligning to TRBD1. The germline V gene encodes CDR1 MNHEY and CDR2 SMNVEV (reference sequence). The J segment lost 4 bases and the V segment lost 4 bases, leaving 7 bases of the junction unmatched. The CDR3 is 15 residues long. In DNA, the CDR3 is TGTGCCAGCAGTTACCAGGGGGCGTACGCAGATACGCAGTATTTT. This translates into CASSYQGAYADTQYF.